This T cell receptor (beta chain) comes out of a study of identifying expanded T cells in peripheral blood. The repertoire was sequenced with immunoSEQ multiplex PCR; TCRdb's copy has only in-frame clones and lacks some. The sample yields 97,000 or so clones, more than 70% seen once. Concerning this clone itself: Its target is unknown.

Study-wide results and limits: Roughly two-week clone count variance significantly increased as total template count grew. Differentially abundant clones: 1 to 1.5 between replicates, roughly 16 at roughly 2 weeks, 18 to 20 at four.

Input material: blood. The TCR was taken from a person between 18 and 69 years old in good health.

The CDR3 sequence is CASSLGTNYEQYF. CDR3 coding DNA: TGTGCCAGCAGCTTGGGGACTAACTACGAGCAGTACTTC. The V call is TRBV5-4, the J call TRBJ2-7, with D possibly TRBD2 on 6 matching bases. This CDR3 contains 13 residues. V lost 0 bases, J lost 3 bases, and 7 bases lay in between. Germline-derived CDR1 and CDR2 are SGHNT and YYREEE (reference sequence). The entire variable domain, with the rest obtained from reference TRBV5-4 and TRBJ2-7, is as follows: ETGVTQSPTHLIKTRGQQVTLRCSSQSGHNTVSWYQQALGQGPQFIFQYYREEENGRGNFPPRFSGLQFPNYSSELNVNALELDDSALYLCASSLGTNYEQYFGPGTRLTVT.